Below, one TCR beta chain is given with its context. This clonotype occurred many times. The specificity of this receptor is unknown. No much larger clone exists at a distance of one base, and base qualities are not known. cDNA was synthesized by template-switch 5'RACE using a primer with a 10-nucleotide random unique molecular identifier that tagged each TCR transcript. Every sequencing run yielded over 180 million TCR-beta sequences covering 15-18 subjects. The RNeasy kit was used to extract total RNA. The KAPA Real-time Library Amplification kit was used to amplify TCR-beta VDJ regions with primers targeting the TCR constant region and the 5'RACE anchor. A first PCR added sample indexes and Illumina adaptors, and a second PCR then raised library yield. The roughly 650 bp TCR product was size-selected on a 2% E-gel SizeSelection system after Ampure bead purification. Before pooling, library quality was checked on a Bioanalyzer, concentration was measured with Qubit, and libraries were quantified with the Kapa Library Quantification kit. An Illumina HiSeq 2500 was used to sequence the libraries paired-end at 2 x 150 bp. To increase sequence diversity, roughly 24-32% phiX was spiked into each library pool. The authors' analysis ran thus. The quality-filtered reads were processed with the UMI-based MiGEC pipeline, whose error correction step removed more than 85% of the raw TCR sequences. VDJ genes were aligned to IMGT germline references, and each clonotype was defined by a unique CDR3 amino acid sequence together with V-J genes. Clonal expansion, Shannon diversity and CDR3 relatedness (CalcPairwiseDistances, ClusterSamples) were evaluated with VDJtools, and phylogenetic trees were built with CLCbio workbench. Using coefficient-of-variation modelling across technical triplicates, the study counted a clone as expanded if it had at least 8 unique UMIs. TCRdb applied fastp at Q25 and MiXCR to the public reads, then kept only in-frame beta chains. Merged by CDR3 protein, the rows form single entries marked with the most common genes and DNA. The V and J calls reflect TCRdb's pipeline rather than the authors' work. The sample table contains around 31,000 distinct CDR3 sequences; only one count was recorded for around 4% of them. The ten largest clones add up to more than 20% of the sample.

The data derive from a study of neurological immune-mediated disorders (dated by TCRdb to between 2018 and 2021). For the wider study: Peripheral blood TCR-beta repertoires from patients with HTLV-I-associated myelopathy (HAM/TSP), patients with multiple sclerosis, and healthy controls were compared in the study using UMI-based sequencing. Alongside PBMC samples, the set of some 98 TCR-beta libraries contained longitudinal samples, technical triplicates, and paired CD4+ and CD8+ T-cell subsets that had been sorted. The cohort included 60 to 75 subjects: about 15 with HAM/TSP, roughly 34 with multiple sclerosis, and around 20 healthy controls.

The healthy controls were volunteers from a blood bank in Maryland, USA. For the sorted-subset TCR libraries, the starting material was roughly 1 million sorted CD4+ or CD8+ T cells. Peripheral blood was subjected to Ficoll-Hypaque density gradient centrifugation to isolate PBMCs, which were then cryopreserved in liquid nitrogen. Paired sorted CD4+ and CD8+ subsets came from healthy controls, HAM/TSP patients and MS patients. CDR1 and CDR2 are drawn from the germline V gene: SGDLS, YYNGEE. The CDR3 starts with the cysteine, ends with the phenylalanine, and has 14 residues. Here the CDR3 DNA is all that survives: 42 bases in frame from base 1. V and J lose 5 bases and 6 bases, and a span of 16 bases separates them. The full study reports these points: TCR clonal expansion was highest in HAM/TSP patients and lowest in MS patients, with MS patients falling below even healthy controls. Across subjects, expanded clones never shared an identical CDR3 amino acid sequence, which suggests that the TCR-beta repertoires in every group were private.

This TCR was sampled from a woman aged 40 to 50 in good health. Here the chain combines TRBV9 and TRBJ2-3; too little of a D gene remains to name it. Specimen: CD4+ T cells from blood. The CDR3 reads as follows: CASSPSTARDTQYF. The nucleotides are TGTGCCAGCAGTCCCTCGACCGCGCGGGATACGCAGTATTTT.